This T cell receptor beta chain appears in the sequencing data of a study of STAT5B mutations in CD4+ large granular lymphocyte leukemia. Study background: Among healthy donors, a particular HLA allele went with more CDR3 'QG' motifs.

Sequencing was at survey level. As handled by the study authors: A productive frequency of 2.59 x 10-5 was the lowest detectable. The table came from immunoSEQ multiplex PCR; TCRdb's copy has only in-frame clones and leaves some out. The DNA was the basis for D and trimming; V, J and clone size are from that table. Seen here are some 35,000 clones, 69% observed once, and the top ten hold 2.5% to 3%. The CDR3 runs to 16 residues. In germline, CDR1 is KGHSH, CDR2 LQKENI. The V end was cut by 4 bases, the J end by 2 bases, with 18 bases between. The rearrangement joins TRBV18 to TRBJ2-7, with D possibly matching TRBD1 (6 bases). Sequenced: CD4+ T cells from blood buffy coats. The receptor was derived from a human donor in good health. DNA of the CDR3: TGTGCCAGCTCACAACAGGGCCCCCAAATTACCTACGAGCAGTACTTC. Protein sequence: CASSQQGPQITYEQYF.